This passage covers 29 T cell receptor beta chains from one sample sequenced in a study of T cell responses to AZD1222 COVID-19 vaccine (dated by TCRdb to the early 2020s). The sample's time point label, in plain terms: baseline before first vaccination. The protocol used for the library was the immunoSEQ multiplex PCR assay. TCRdb stores this immuneACCESS table with in-frame sequences only. Part of the clones is absent; in the studies checked, under half of the shortfall reflects unresolved V genes, and no reason is known for the rest. The sample contains 130,000 to 150,000 clones, 88% of them found a single time. Together, the top ten hold under 2.5% of the sample. The sequenced sample was peripheral blood, obtained on day 0 of AZD1222 vaccination. The receptors derive from an adult in good health.

For the CDR3, the DNA is TGTGCCAGCAGTTTTTTTCGGGACAGATTTTCTGGGGCCAACGTCCTGACTTTC. Translated, it gives CASSFFRDRFSGANVLTF. The V gene is TRBV27, the J gene TRBJ2-6; 7 positions match TRBD1. The CDR3 totals 18 residues. Germline CDR1 MNHEY, CDR2 SMNVEV (reference sequence). The V segment lost 3 bases and the J segment 1 base; nucleotides outside the gene matches: 9.

The gene calls are TRBV19 and TRBJ2-1, with 7 bases that match TRBD2. The CDR3 runs to 15 residues. V gave up 7 bases and J gave up 2 bases; unmatched junction bases: 8. Germline CDR1 is LNHDA and CDR2 is SQIVND (reference sequence). In DNA, the CDR3 is TGTGCCAGTACCCCAGGGAGGGCCCCCTACAATGAGCAGTTCTTC. Protein product: CASTPGRAPYNEQFF.

The chain has TRBV11-3 and TRBJ2-7; D might be TRBD1 (5 bases). CDR3 length equals 14 residues. Trimming stripped 2 bases from V and 0 bases from J, with 8 bases between. Germline CDR1 SGHNT, CDR2 YENEEA. The CDR3 bases are TGTGCCAGCAGCTTACAGGGAAGCTCCTACGAGCAGTACTTC. It translates to CASSLQGSSYEQYF.

The chain is built from TRBV28 and TRBJ1-2, with TRBD1 as a possible D gene (5 bases). V lost 2 bases and J lost 0, with 7 bases in between. Germline CDR1 and CDR2: MDHEN and SYDVKM. The length of the CDR3 is 14 residues. The CDR3 DNA sequence: TGTGCCAGCAGTTTAGGGGCATCTAACTATGGCTACACCTTC. It is translated as CASSLGASNYGYTF.

The chain combines TRBV7-9 with TRBJ2-1, with 11 bases matching TRBD2. Germline V gene lookup returns CDR1 SEHNR and CDR2 FQNEAQ (reference sequence). This CDR3 contains 16 residues. The V segment lost 5 bases and the J segment 10 bases; nucleotides outside the gene matches: 13. The CDR3 DNA reads TGTGCCAGCAGCCCGAATAGCGGGAGGGCCGGTAGCGAGCAGTTCTTC. Amino acids: CASSPNSGRAGSEQFF.

The chain couples TRBV7-9 to TRBJ1-4; the match to TRBD1 covers 8 bases. The CDR3 consists of 14 residues. CDR1 SEHNR and CDR2 FQNEAQ come from the germline V gene (reference sequence). The J segment lost 7 bases and the V segment lost 5 bases, leaving 6 bases of the junction unmatched. In DNA form, the CDR3 reads TGTGCCAGCAGCCGAGGACAGGGAGGTGAAAAACTGTTTTTT. Translating gives CASSRGQGGEKLFF.

V gene TRBV6-2 or TRBV6-3 combines with J gene TRBJ1-2, with TRBD1 as a possible D gene (6 bases). V was clipped by 2 bases and J by 2 bases, with 9 bases between them. The CDR3 consists of 14 residues. Germline values: CDR1 MNHEY, CDR2 SVGEGT. The CDR3 sequence: CASSYQGKNYGYTF. In DNA form, the CDR3 reads TGTGCCAGCAGTTACCAGGGGAAAAACTATGGCTACACCTTC.

V gene TRBV4-2 combines with J gene TRBJ1-2, with TRBD1 matching 7 bases. CDR1 LGHNA and CDR2 YNFKEQ come from the germline V gene. The CDR3 length is 15 residues. J lost 3 bases, V lost 3 bases, and 7 bases had no gene match. The CDR3 region is CASSHEDRADYGYTF. The CDR3 nucleotides read TGTGCCAGCAGCCATGAAGACAGGGCGGACTATGGCTACACCTTC.

V gene TRBV6-6 combines with J gene TRBJ2-2; D ambiguous. Deletions cut 7 bases from V and 1 base from J, with 7 bases between. The CDR3 runs 13 residues. Germline assignment: CDR1 MNHNY and CDR2 SVGAGI (reference sequence). The CDR3 loop reads CASTQRNTGELFF. The CDR3 DNA reads TGTGCCAGCACCCAGAGGAACACCGGGGAGCTGTTTTTT.

This clone is a singleton in its sample. The J gene is TRBJ2-1, the V gene TRBV25-1; no clear D gene. V lost 5 bases and J lost 7, with 9 bases in between. The length of the CDR3 is 12 residues. CDR1 is MGHDK and CDR2 is SYGVNS in the germline V gene. The CDR3 DNA follows: TGTGCCAGCAGTAAGGGTACGAATGAGCAGTTCTTC. Encoded protein: CASSKGTNEQFF.

The chain combines TRBV6-5 with TRBJ2-2; unclear D gene. The CDR3 has 14 amino acids. With 10 bases removed from V and 1 base from J, the gap between germline ends came to 13 bases. CDR1 and CDR2 from the germline V gene are MNHEY and SVGAGI. The CDR3 here is CATVGLWNTGELFF. The CDR3 nucleotides read TGTGCCACCGTGGGTCTATGGAACACCGGGGAGCTGTTTTTT.

This chain links TRBV15 with TRBJ2-7, with TRBD2 matching 14 bases. Per the germline V gene, CDR1 is LNHNV and CDR2 is YYDKDF (reference sequence). This CDR3 spans 15 amino acids. The V and J ends lost 1 base and 9 bases, in that order; junction bases with no gene match: 5. CDR3 residues: CATSRGGTSGSVQYF. The CDR3 DNA is TGTGCCACCAGCAGAGGCGGGACTAGCGGGAGTGTGCAGTACTTC.

The chain is built from TRBV2 and TRBJ1-2; D might be TRBD1 (5 bases). CDR3 length equals 11 residues. Trimming removed 10 bases from V and 4 bases from J, with 10 bases in between. Germline lookup yields CDR1 SNHLY and CDR2 FYNNEI. In DNA, the CDR3 is TGTGCCACCCCGGGGGTCTATGGCTACACCTTC. Translation gives CATPGVYGYTF.

This clone was recorded a few times. This rearrangement joins TRBV21-1 to TRBJ2-7; the table's D call, TRBD1, has no DNA check behind it. TRBV21-1 is designated a pseudogene. CDR3 length: 15 amino acids. The CDR3 DNA follows: TGTGCCAGCAGCAAAGGCCCAGGGGGCAAATACGAGCAGTACTTC. It encodes CASSKGPGGKYEQYF.

J is TRBJ2-2 and V is TRBV7-2; 7 bases line up with TRBD1. The CDR3 is 15 amino acids. Germline V gives CDR1 SGHTA, CDR2 FQGNSA. V lost 4 bases and J lost 4; bases outside the gene matches: 6. The CDR3 nucleotides read TGTGCCAGCAGCTCAACAGGGGCGCCCACCGGGGAGCTGTTTTTT. Its protein product is CASSSTGAPTGELFF.

J is TRBJ1-2 and V is TRBV4-3; D ambiguous. Trimming removed 0 bases from V and 5 bases from J, with 16 bases in between. The CDR3 sequence is 16 residues long. The germline gives CDR1 LGHNA, CDR2 YSLEER. For the CDR3, the DNA is TGCGCCAGCAGCCAAGATAACGGAACCCCGGGGTATGGCTACACCTTC. Translation: CASSQDNGTPGYGYTF.

Concerning this clone itself: Other DNA sequences from this sample encode an identical CDR3 as well. The V gene is TRBV7-8, the J gene TRBJ1-5; perhaps TRBD1 as D (5 bases). V gave up 0 bases and J gave up 6 bases, with 6 bases separating them. This CDR3 is built from 13 residues. Germline-derived CDR1 and CDR2 are SGHVS and FQNEAQ. CDR3 nucleotide sequence: TGTGCCAGCAGCTTAGCAGGGGCTCAGCCCCAGCATTTT. It codes for CASSLAGAQPQHF.

The J gene is TRBJ1-2, the V gene TRBV11-2; the D is unclear. Trimming cost V 4 bases and J 11 bases, with 17 bases left between them. Germline CDR1 SGHAT, CDR2 FQNNGV. There are 13 residues in the CDR3. CDR3 loop: CASSSTASLKYTF. CDR3 nucleotide sequence: TGTGCCAGCAGCTCCACGGCCTCCCTCAAATACACCTTC.

This chain connects TRBV5-6 to TRBJ1-6; tentatively, D is TRBD1 (6 bases). The V end was cut by 4 bases, the J end by 6 bases, with 17 bases between. The CDR3 has 16 amino acids. The germline CDR1 and CDR2 sequences are SGHDT and YYEEEE. The DNA of the CDR3 is TGTGCCAGCAGCCGCGACCCCGGGACACCTAATTCACCCCTCCACTTT. It yields the protein CASSRDPGTPNSPLHF.

This clone was counted a few times. DNA of the CDR3: TGTGCCAGCACCAACGGACAGGGGAAAAATTCACCCCTCCACTTT. Translation: CASTNGQGKNSPLHF. The V and J genes are TRBV11-1 and TRBJ1-6, with 9 nucleotides matching TRBD1. Germline V gives CDR1 SGHAT, CDR2 FQDESV (reference sequence). The CDR3 spans 15 residues. The V and J ends lost 7 bases and 7 bases, in that order; junction bases with no gene match: 8.

The J gene is TRBJ2-7, the V gene TRBV6-2 or TRBV6-3, with 12 nucleotides matching TRBD2. Trimming took 5 bases from V and 3 from J; bases not matched to a gene: 5. Germline CDR1 and CDR2: MNHEY and SVGEGT. The CDR3 has 15 amino acids. CDR3 amino acids: CASSLAGGILYEQYF. CDR3 nucleotides: TGTGCCAGCAGTCTAGCGGGAGGGATACTCTACGAGCAGTACTTC.

V is TRBV29-1 and J is TRBJ1-2; D gene unclear. The length of the CDR3 is 11 residues. CDR1 is SQVTM, CDR2 ANQGSEA, per germline. Trimming shortened V by 4 bases and J by 8 bases, and 11 bases separated the two germline ends. In DNA, the CDR3 is TGCAGCGTTGGGGAGGCAGACGGCTACACCTTC. Encoded protein: CSVGEADGYTF. Full variable domain (remainder filled in from reference TRBV29-1 and TRBJ1-2): SAVISQKPSRDICQRGTSLTIQCQVDSQVTMMFWYRQQPGQSLTLIATANQGSEATYESGFVIDKFPISRPNLTFSTLTVSNMSPEDSSIYLCSVGEADGYTFGSGTRLTVV.

The V call is TRBV11-3, the J call TRBJ1-1; D call uncertain. V lost 5 bases, J lost 4 bases, and 8 bases lay in between. The CDR3 has 12 amino acids. Germline V gives CDR1 SGHNT, CDR2 YENEEA. The DNA of the CDR3 is TGTGCCAGCAGCCCCCGCACCACTGAAGCTTTCTTT. Protein sequence: CASSPRTTEAFF. Complete variable domain (other parts from reference TRBV11-3 and TRBJ1-1): EAGVVQSPRYKIIEKKQPVAFWCNPISGHNTLYWYLQNLGQGPELLIRYENEEAVDDSQLPKDRFSAERLKGVDSTLKIQPAELGDSAVYLCASSPRTTEAFFGQGTRLTVV.

This CDR3 reads CASSGDHYGYTF. The CDR3 DNA is TGTGCCAGCAGCGGGGACCACTATGGCTACACCTTC. The J gene is TRBJ1-2, the V gene TRBV10-3; D possibly corresponds to TRBD1 (5 bases). The V gene's germline CDR1 is ENHRY and CDR2 SYGVKD. Trimming stripped 10 bases from V and 3 bases from J, with 12 bases between. This CDR3 contains 12 residues.

The chain has TRBV9 and TRBJ2-1; TRBD2 is a possible D gene (5 bases). Germline assignment: CDR1 SGDLS and CDR2 YYNGEE. Trimming cost V 3 bases and J 0 bases, with 13 bases left between them. This CDR3 is 16 amino acids long. This CDR3 is CASSAPTISSYNEQFF. The CDR3 DNA reads as TGTGCCAGCAGCGCCCCGACTATTAGCTCCTACAATGAGCAGTTCTTC.

The CDR3 sequence: CSAGGDSGNTGELFF. In DNA, the CDR3 is TGCAGCGCTGGAGGTGATAGCGGGAACACCGGGGAGCTGTTTTTT. V and J are TRBV29-1 and TRBJ2-2, with D maybe TRBD2 (6 bases). This CDR3 has 15 amino acids. V was cut by 7 bases and J by 1 base, with 16 bases left in between. The germline V gene encodes CDR1 SQVTM and CDR2 ANQGSEA.

This chain uses TRBV6-2 or TRBV6-3 with TRBJ2-4; D is possibly TRBD1 (5 bases). The CDR3 totals 17 residues. CDR1 and CDR2 (germline): MNHEY, SVGEGT. V was cut by 0 bases and J by 1 base, with 13 bases left in between. DNA for the CDR3: TGTGCCAGCAGTTACTCCACCCTTCAGGGTGCCAAAAACATTCAGTACTTC. Its protein product is CASSYSTLQGAKNIQYF.

This clone was observed once. The rearrangement links TRBV29-1 to TRBJ1-2; the D is unclear. This CDR3 has 12 amino acids. Germline loops: CDR1 SQVTM, CDR2 ANQGSEA. With 4 bases removed from V and 5 bases from J, the gap between germline ends came to 11 bases. Written as DNA, the CDR3 is TGCAGCGTTGTAGAGGAGTCATATGGCTACACCTTC. This codes for CSVVEESYGYTF. Complete variable domain (other parts from reference TRBV29-1 and TRBJ1-2): SAVISQKPSRDICQRGTSLTIQCQVDSQVTMMFWYRQQPGQSLTLIATANQGSEATYESGFVIDKFPISRPNLTFSTLTVSNMSPEDSSIYLCSVVEESYGYTFGSGTRLTVV.

The chain joins TRBV6-5 to TRBJ2-1; TRBD2 is a possible D gene (5 bases). Germline V gene sequence: CDR1 MNHEY, CDR2 SVGAGI. The V gene lost 5 bases and the J gene lost 12 bases, with 14 bases spanning the gap. CDR3 length: 12 residues. CDR3 in amino acids: CASSTYEGGQFF. The CDR3 nucleotides are TGTGCCAGCAGTACGTATGAAGGAGGGCAGTTCTTC.